Listed below are T cell receptor beta chains from one sample, sequenced in a study of T cells in Graves' hyperthyroidism and ophthalmopathy. TCRdb analysed the multiplex PCR reads with MiXCR anew, one entry per CDR3 protein. This sample has about 560,000 distinct CDR3 sequences, with about 14% found just once. Sequenced material: blood. These receptors came from a woman in her 40s with Graves' hyperthyroidism. Each CDR3 is given with its conserved first and last residue. The D gene is left open where the match is weak. The size field is filled for only some rows; it gives once, few, many or a size class.

d_gene: TRBD1
abundance: .
v_gene: TRBV20-1
j_gene: TRBJ2-2
CDR3aa: CSAQDRVGELFF
CDR3nt: TGCAGTGCACAGGACAGGGTCGGGGAGCTGTTTTTT

d_gene: TRBD1
abundance: many
v_gene: TRBV2
j_gene: TRBJ2-3
CDR3aa: CASSTGGSDTQYF
CDR3nt: TGTGCCAGCAGCACAGGGGGGTCAGATACGCAGTATTTT

d_gene: TRBD2
abundance: once
v_gene: TRBV7-2
j_gene: TRBJ2-7
CDR3aa: CASSRGLAVDEQYF
CDR3nt: TGTGCCAGCAGCAGGGGACTAGCGGTCGACGAGCAGTACTTC

d_gene: .
abundance: many
v_gene: TRBV5-1
j_gene: TRBJ1-1
CDR3aa: CASSLGHRTNTEAFF
CDR3nt: TGCGCCAGCAGCTTGGGTCACAGGACGAACACTGAAGCTTTCTTT

d_gene: .
abundance: many
v_gene: TRBV9
j_gene: TRBJ2-3
CDR3aa: CASSVQVATDTQYF
CDR3nt: TGTGCCAGCAGCGTACAGGTTGCCACAGATACGCAGTATTTT

d_gene: .
abundance: many
v_gene: TRBV28
j_gene: TRBJ2-7
CDR3aa: CATAGHGPYEQYF
CDR3nt: TGTGCCACCGCGGGTCATGGCCCCTACGAGCAGTACTTC

d_gene: TRBD2
abundance: .
v_gene: TRBV9
j_gene: TRBJ2-1
CDR3aa: CASSVGLAGGGEQFF
CDR3nt: TGTGCCAGCAGCGTAGGACTAGCGGGAGGAGGAGAGCAGTTCTTC

d_gene: .
abundance: few
v_gene: TRBV28
j_gene: TRBJ2-2
CDR3aa: CASSLKGLTGELFF
CDR3nt: TGTGCCAGCAGTTTGAAGGGCCTGACCGGGGAGCTGTTTTTT

d_gene: TRBD1
abundance: many
v_gene: TRBV5-5
j_gene: TRBJ2-7
CDR3aa: CASSNGTGAPYEQYF
CDR3nt: TGTGCCAGCAGCAACGGGACAGGGGCCCCCTACGAGCAGTACTTC

d_gene: .
abundance: few
v_gene: TRBV20-1
j_gene: TRBJ1-4
CDR3aa: CSASAQGPVLGKLFF
CDR3nt: TGCAGTGCCAGTGCTCAGGGTCCGGTTCTCGGGAAACTGTTTTTT

d_gene: TRBD1
abundance: few
v_gene: TRBV10-3
j_gene: TRBJ2-1
CDR3aa: CAISEQGFGNEQFF
CDR3nt: TGTGCCATCAGTGAACAGGGGTTCGGGAATGAGCAGTTCTTC

d_gene: TRBD2
abundance: .
v_gene: TRBV30
j_gene: TRBJ2-1
CDR3aa: CAWSTRTSGGSYNEQFF
CDR3nt: TGTGCCTGGAGTACTCGGACTAGCGGAGGCTCCTACAATGAGCAGTTCTTC

d_gene: .
abundance: few
v_gene: TRBV7-9
j_gene: TRBJ1-1
CDR3aa: CASSPNRVGTEAFF
CDR3nt: TGTGCCAGCAGCCCTAACAGGGTGGGGACTGAAGCTTTCTTT

d_gene: .
abundance: few
v_gene: TRBV12-3/TRBV12-4
j_gene: TRBJ1-1
CDR3aa: CANSPYYLEAFF
CDR3nt: TGTGCCAACAGTCCTTACTACCTTGAAGCTTTCTTT

d_gene: .
abundance: .
v_gene: TRBV4-1
j_gene: TRBJ2-5
CDR3aa: CASSQGHPETQYF
CDR3nt: TGCGCCAGCAGCCAAGGCCACCCCGAGACCCAGTACTTC